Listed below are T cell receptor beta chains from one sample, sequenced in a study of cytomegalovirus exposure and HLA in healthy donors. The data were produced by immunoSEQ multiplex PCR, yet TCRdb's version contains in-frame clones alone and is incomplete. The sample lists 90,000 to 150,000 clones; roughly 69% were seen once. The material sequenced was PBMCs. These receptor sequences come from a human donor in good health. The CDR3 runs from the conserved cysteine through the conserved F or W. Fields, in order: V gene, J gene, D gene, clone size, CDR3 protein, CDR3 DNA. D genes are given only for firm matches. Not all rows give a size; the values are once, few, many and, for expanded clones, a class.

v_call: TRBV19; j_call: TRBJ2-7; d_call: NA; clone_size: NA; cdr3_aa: CASSTGGSTYEQYF; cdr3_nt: TGTGCCAGTTCCACTGGGGGGTCTACCTACGAGCAGTACTTC
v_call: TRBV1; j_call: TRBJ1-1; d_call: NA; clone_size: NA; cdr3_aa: CTSSQEGRTPEAFF; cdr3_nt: TGCACCAGCAGCCAGGAGGGGAGGACGCCTGAAGCTTTCTTT
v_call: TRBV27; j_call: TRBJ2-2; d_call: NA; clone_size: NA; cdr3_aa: CASSYRQAANTGELFF; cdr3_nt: TGTGCCAGCAGTTACCGACAGGCTGCGAACACCGGGGAGCTGTTTTTT
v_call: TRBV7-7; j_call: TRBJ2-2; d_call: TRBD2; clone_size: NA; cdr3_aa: CASSRASGVMNTGELFF; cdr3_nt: TGTGCCAGCAGCCGGGCTAGCGGAGTAATGAACACCGGGGAGCTGTTTTTT
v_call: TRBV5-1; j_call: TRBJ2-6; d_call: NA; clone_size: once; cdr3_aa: CASSRDGSSGANVLTF; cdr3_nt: TGCGCCAGCTCCCGGGACGGGAGCTCTGGGGCCAACGTCCTGACTTTC
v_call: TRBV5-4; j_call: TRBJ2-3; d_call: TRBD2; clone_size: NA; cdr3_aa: CASSLARGGGGTDTQYF; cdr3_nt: TGTGCCAGCAGCTTGGCAAGGGGCGGGGGGGGCACAGATACGCAGTATTTT
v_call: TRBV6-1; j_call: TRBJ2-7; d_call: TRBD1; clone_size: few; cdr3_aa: CASSTRDRGSYEQYF; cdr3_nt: TGTGCCAGCAGTACACGGGACAGAGGCTCCTACGAGCAGTACTTC
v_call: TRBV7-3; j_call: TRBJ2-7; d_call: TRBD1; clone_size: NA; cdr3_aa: CASSPQGAGEQYF; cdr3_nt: TGTGCCAGCAGCCCGCAGGGGGCAGGCGAGCAGTACTTC
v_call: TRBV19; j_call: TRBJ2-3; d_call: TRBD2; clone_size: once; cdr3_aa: CASSSPPGTSPTDTQYF; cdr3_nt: TGTGCCAGTAGTTCCCCCCCCGGGACTAGCCCCACAGATACGCAGTATTTT
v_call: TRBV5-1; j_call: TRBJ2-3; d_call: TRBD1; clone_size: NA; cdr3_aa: CASKFQGAPTDTQYF; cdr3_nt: TGCGCCAGCAAATTTCAGGGGGCCCCCACAGATACGCAGTATTTT
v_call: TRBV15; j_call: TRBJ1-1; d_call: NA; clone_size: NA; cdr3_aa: CATSFPGGTEAFF; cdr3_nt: TGTGCCACCAGTTTCCCCGGGGGGACTGAAGCTTTCTTT
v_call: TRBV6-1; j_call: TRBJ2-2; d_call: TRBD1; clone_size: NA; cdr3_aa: CASSEWDMGQGTNTGELFF; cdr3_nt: TGTGCCAGCAGTGAATGGGATATGGGACAGGGAACGAACACCGGGGAGCTGTTTTTT
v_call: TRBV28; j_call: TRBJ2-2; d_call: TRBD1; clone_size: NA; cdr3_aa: CASRGTGEVGELFF; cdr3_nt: TGTGCCAGCAGGGGGACAGGGGAGGTCGGGGAGCTGTTTTTT
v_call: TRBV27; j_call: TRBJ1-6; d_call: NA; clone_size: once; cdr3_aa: CAASSSYNSPLHF; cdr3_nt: TGTGCCGCGTCGAGCTCCTATAATTCACCCCTCCACTTT
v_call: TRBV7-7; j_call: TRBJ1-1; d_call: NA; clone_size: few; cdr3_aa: CASPSTTGFF; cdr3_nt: TGTGCTAGCCCCTCAACGACTGGTTTCTTT
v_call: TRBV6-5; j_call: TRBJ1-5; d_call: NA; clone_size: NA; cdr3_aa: CASSYGQGLNQPQHF; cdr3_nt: TGTGCCAGCAGTTACGGGCAGGGGCTAAATCAGCCCCAGCATTTT
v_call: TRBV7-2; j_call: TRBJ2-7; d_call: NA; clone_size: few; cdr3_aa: CASSYQGGSYEQYF; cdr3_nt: TGTGCCAGCAGCTATCAGGGTGGCTCCTACGAGCAGTACTTC
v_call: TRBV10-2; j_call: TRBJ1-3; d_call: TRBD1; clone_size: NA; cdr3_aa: CASSADRVGGNTIYF; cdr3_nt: TGCGCCAGCAGTGCGGACAGGGTAGGAGGAAACACCATATATTTT
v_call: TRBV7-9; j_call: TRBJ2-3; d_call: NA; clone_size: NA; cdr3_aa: CACPDGGHTDTQYF; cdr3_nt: TGTGCCTGCCCCGATGGGGGACATACAGATACGCAGTATTTT
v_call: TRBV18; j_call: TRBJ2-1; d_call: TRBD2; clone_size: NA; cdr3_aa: CASSPSGGLSYNEQFF; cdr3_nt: TGTGCCAGCTCACCAAGCGGGGGCCTCTCCTACAATGAGCAGTTCTTC
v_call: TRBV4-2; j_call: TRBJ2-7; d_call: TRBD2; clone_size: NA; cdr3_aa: CASSQGRGGAYEQYF; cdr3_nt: TGTGCCAGCAGCCAAGGGCGGGGGGGAGCCTACGAGCAGTACTTC
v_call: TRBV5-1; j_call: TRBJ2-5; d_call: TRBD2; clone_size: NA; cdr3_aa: CASSLAGSQGTQYF; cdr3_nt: TGCGCCAGCAGCTTAGCGGGGTCACAAGGGACCCAGTACTTC
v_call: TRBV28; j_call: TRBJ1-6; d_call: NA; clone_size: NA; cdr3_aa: CASGGGRSYNSPLHF; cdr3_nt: TGTGCCAGCGGGGGGGGCAGGTCCTATAATTCACCCCTCCACTTT
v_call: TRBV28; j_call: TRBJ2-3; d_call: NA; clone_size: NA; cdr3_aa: CASSLPTGTPTDTQYF; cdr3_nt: TGTGCCAGCAGTTTACCTACAGGGACCCCCACAGATACGCAGTATTTT
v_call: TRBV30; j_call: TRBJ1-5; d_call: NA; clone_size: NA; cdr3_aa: CAWNSQDNQPQHF; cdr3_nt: TGTGCCTGGAACAGTCAGGACAATCAGCCCCAGCATTTT
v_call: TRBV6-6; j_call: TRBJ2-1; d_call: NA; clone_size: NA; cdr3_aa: CASSYGLAFSYNEQFF; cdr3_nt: TGTGCCAGCAGTTACGGTCTAGCGTTCTCCTACAATGAGCAGTTCTTC
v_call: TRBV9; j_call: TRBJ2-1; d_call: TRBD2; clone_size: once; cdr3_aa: CASRSSGLAGRNEQFF; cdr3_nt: TGTGCCAGCAGATCTTCGGGACTAGCGGGAAGGAATGAGCAGTTCTTC
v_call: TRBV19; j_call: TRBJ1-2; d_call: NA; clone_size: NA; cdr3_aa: CASSADRTSGYTF; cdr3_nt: TGTGCCAGTAGTGCGGACAGAACAAGTGGCTACACCTTC
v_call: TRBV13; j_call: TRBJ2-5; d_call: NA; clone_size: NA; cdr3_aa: CASSLGSQETQYF; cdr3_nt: TGTGCCAGCAGCTTGGGCTCCCAAGAGACCCAGTACTTC
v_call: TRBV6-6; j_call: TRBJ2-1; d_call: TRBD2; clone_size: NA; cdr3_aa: CASSYAGGVENEQFF; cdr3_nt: TGTGCCAGCAGTTACGCGGGGGGAGTAGAAAATGAGCAGTTCTTC
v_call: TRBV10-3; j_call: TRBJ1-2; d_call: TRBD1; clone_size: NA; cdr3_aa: CAINPGTAVGYTF; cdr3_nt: TGTGCCATCAACCCCGGGACAGCGGTTGGCTACACCTTC
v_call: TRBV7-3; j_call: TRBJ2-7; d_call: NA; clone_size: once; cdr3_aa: CASSPGDGYEQYF; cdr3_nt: TGTGCCAGCAGCCCGGGGGACGGCTACGAGCAGTACTTC
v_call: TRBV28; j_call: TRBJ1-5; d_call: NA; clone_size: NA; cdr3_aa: CASSVFQGRNQPQHF; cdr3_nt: TGTGCCAGCAGCGTCTTCCAGGGGCGGAATCAGCCCCAGCATTTT
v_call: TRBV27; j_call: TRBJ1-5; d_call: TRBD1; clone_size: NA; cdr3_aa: CASSRQGGTNQPQHF; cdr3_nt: TGTGCCAGCAGCCGACAGGGAGGTACCAATCAGCCCCAGCATTTT
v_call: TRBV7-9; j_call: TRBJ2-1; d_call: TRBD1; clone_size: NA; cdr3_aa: CASSLLGGTGVKNEQFF; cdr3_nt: TGTGCCAGCAGCCTGCTGGGGGGGACAGGGGTTAAAAATGAGCAGTTCTTC
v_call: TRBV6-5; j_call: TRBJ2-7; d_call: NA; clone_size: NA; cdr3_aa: CASSHLRGEQYF; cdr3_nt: TGTGCCAGCAGCCACCTAAGGGGGGAGCAGTACTTC
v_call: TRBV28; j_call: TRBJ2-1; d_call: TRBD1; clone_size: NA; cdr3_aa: CASAITGGVVNEQFF; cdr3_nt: TGTGCCAGCGCCATTACAGGGGGCGTCGTAAATGAGCAGTTCTTC
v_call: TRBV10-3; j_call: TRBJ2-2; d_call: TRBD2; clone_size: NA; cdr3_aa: CAIGLAGAQQANTGELFF; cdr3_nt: TGTGCCATCGGGCTAGCGGGAGCACAGCAAGCGAACACCGGGGAGCTGTTTTTT
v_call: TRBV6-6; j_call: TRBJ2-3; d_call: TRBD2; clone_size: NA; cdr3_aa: CASSLAGGEVTQYF; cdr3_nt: TGTGCCAGCAGCCTAGCGGGAGGTGAAGTTACGCAGTATTTT
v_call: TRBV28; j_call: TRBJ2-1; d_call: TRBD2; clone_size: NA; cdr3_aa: CASSSSGGNNEQFF; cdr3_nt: TGTGCCAGCAGTTCTAGCGGGGGAAACAATGAGCAGTTCTTC
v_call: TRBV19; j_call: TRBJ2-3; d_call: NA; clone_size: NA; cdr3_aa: CASSFRREDTQYF; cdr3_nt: TGTGCCAGTAGTTTTCGGCGGGAAGATACGCAGTATTTT
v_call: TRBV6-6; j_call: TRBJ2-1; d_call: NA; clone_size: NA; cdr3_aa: CASSRHEDYPYNEQFF; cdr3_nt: TGTGCCAGCAGTCGCCATGAGGACTACCCCTACAATGAGCAGTTCTTC
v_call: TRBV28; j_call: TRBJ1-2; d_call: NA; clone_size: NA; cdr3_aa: CASSPVGANYGYTF; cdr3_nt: TGTGCCAGCAGTCCCGTCGGGGCTAACTATGGCTACACCTTC
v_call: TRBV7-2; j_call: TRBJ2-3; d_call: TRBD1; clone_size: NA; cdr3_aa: CASSLEVGGQGTQYF; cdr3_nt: TGTGCCAGCAGCTTAGAGGTCGGGGGACAGGGTACGCAGTATTTT
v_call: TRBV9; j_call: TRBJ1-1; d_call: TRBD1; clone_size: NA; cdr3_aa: CASSDGTGRTEAFF; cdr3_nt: TGTGCCAGCAGTGACGGGACAGGTCGTACTGAAGCTTTCTTT
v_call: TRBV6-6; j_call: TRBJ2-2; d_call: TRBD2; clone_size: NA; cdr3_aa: CASIGTSGANTGELFF; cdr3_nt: TGTGCCAGCATTGGGACTAGCGGTGCGAACACCGGGGAGCTGTTTTTT
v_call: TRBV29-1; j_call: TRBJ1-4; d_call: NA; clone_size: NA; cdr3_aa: CSVGRGNEKLFF; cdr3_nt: TGCAGCGTTGGTCGGGGAAATGAAAAACTGTTTTTT
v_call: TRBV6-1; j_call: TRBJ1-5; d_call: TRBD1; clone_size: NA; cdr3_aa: CASSARTGGNQPQHF; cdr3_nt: TGTGCCAGCAGCGCACGAACAGGGGGCAATCAGCCCCAGCATTTT
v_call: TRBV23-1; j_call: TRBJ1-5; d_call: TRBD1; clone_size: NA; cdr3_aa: CASPQGVRSNQPQHF; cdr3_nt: TGCGCCAGCCCTCAGGGGGTTAGGAGCAATCAGCCCCAGCATTTT
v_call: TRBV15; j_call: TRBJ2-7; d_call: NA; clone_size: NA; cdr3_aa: CATSRGGEATEQYF; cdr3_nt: TGTGCCACCAGCAGAGGAGGGGAGGCGACCGAGCAGTACTTC
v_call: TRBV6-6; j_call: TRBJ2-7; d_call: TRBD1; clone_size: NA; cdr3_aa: CASTQPGQGFNEQYF; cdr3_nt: TGTGCCAGCACTCAACCGGGACAGGGGTTCAACGAGCAGTACTTC
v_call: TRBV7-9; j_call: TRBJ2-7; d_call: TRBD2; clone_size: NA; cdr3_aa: CASSPHGTSGTYEQYF; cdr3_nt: TGTGCCAGCAGCCCCCATGGGACTAGCGGCACCTACGAGCAGTACTTC
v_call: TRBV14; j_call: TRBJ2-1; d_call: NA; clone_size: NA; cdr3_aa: CASSQDLRVRNEQFF; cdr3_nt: TGTGCCAGCAGCCAAGATCTCAGGGTTAGGAATGAGCAGTTCTTC
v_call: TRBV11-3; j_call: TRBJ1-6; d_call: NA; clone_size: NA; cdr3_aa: CASSSYPGSPLHF; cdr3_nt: TGTGCCAGCAGCTCATATCCAGGGTCACCCCTCCACTTT
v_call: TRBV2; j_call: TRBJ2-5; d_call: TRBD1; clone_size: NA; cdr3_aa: CASRETGPETQYF; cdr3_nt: TGTGCCAGCAGAGAGACAGGGCCAGAGACCCAGTACTTC
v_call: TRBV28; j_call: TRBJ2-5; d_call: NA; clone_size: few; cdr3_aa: CASTRGAERTQYF; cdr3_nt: TGTGCCAGCACTCGTGGAGCCGAGAGAACCCAGTACTTC
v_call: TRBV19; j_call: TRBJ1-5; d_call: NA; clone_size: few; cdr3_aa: CASNRGWETGNQPQHF; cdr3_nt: TGTGCCAGTAATCGGGGATGGGAGACTGGCAATCAGCCCCAGCATTTT
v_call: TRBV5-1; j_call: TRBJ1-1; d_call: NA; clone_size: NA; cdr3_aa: CASSLVLVGTVGEAFF; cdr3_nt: TGCGCCAGCAGCTTGGTATTAGTGGGTACAGTTGGTGAAGCTTTCTTT
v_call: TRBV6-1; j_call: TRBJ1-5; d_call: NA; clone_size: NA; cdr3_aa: CASSGVLSNQPQHF; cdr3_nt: TGTGCCAGCAGCGGGGTCCTTAGCAATCAGCCCCAGCATTTT